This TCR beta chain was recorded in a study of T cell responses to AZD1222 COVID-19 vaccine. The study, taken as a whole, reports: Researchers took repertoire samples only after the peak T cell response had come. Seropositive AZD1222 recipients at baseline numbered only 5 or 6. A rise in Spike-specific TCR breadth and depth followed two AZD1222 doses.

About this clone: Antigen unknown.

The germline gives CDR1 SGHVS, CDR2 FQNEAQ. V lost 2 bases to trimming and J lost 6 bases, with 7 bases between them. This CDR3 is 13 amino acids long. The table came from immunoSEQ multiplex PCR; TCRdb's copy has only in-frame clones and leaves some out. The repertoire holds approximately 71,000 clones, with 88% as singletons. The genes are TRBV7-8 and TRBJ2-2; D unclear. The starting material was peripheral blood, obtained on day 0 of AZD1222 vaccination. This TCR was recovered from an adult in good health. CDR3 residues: CASSLYGPGELFF. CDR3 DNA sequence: TGTGCCAGCAGCTTATATGGGCCCGGGGAGCTGTTTTTT.